This T cell receptor beta chain is drawn from a study of metastatic and nonmetastatic thyroid tumors (dated by TCRdb to 2020 to 2022). Turning to the overall study: For patients with malignant and with benign thyroid disease, the researchers compared repertoires between peripheral blood samples and tumor or nodule tissue samples.

Libraries were made using PCR. Sequencing was performed on an Illumina HiSeq 4000. The TCR beta-chain CDR3 region of each patient was profiled by high-throughput sequencing. The paper's processing steps were these. The researchers built a classifier to tell apart papillary thyroid cancer patients with distant metastasis, based on CDR3 differences among clinicopathological groups. The Shannon index was used to assess repertoire diversity, and the Morisita-Horn index was used to assess tumor-blood repertoire similarity. Clones were called with MiXCR by TCRdb after fastp trimmed the public reads at Q25, and only in-frame beta chains were retained. For this entry, the V and J calls and clone size follow TCRdb and not the study's own pipeline. This sample has around 15,000 clones in its table, and 15% to 18% of those were observed once. 17% of the sample is in the top ten clones. For this clone: It has no known antigen specificity. No base-level quality is on record; no much larger clone is a single base apart.

Results the study describes overall, beyond this receptor: In both blood and tumor samples, malignant tumors were reported to have significantly higher TCR beta diversity than benign nodules.

No patient had received any treatment before thyroid surgery. Using T-cell receptor beta sequencing, the researchers looked back retrospectively at clinical samples from patients, gathered between about 2012 and 2019. The specimen sequenced was blood. The TCR was taken from a female donor with papillary thyroid cancer or a benign thyroid nodule (not recorded which). Some clones in this sample may be carry-over from other donors' samples.

The DNA is as follows: TGCGCCAGCAGCTTGGCTAGCGGGAGTTCCTACGAGCAGTACTTC. Translation gives CASSLASGSSYEQYF. In this chain, TRBV5-1 is recombined with TRBJ2-7; the central 10 bases match TRBD2. The CDR3 covers 15 residues, taking in both the cysteine and the phenylalanine. Of the read, only the CDR3 DNA is kept; its 45 bases are in frame from base 1. Trimming removed 0 bases from V and 1 base from J; the gene matches leave 1 base unexplained. CDR1 SGHRS and CDR2 YFSETQ were looked up in the germline V gene. The reference TRBV5-1 and TRBJ2-7 proteins fill in what lies around the CDR3, so the full variable domain reads KAGVTQTPRYLIKTRGQQVTLSCSPISGHRSVSWYQQTPGQGLQFLFEYFSETQRNKGNFPGRFSGRQFSNSRSEMNVSTLELGDSALYLCASSLASGSSYEQYFGPGTRLTVT.